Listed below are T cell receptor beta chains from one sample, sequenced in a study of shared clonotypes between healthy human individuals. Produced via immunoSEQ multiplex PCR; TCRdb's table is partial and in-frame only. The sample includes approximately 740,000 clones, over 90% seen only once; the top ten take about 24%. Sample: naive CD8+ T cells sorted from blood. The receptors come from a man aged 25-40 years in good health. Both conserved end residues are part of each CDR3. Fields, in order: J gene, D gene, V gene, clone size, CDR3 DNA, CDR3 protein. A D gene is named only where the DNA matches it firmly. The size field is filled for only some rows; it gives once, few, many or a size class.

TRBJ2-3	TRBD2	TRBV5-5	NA	TGTGCCAGCAGCTTTAGGGCGACTAGCGGCACAGATACGCAGTATTTT	CASSFRATSGTDTQYF
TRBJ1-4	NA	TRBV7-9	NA	TGTGCCAGCAGCTTGGCGGGGGAGGGCAGTGAAAAACTGTTTTTT	CASSLAGEGSEKLFF
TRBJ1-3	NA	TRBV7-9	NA	TGTGCCAGCAGCCACCATGGACAGCGGATCTCTGGAAACACCATATATTTT	CASSHHGQRISGNTIYF
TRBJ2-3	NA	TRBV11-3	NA	TGTGCCAGCAGCTTAAGGGGAGGAAGTCGAGATACGCAGTATTTT	CASSLRGGSRDTQYF
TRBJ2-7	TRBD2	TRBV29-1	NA	TGCAGCGTTGAGGGGCGGGGGGAGGCCTACGAGCAGTACTTC	CSVEGRGEAYEQYF
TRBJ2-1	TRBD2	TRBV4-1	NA	TGCGCCAGCAGCCAAAACCCCGGGACTAGCGGGACTGAGCAGTTCTTC	CASSQNPGTSGTEQFF
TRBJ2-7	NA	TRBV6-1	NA	TGTGCCAGCAGTTCCCGGGACTGGGTCTCCGAGCAGTACTTC	CASSSRDWVSEQYF
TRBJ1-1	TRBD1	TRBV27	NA	TGTGCCAGCAGAGGACAGGTGAACACTGAAGCTTTCTTT	CASRGQVNTEAFF
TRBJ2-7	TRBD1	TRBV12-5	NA	TGTGCTAGTGGTTCCTCCATAACCGGGACAGGGGCCTACGAGCAGTACTTC	CASGSSITGTGAYEQYF
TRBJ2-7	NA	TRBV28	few	TGTGCCAGCAGTTCCCGATACGAGCAGTACTTC	CASSSRYEQYF
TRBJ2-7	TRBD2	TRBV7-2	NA	TGTGCCAGCAGCTTAGTCCCTAGCGGGAGGCGGTCCTACGAGCAGTACTTC	CASSLVPSGRRSYEQYF
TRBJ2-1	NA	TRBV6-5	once	TGTGCCAGCAGTTGGACTAATTACAATGAGCAGTTCTTC	CASSWTNYNEQFF
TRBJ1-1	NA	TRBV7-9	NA	TGTGCCAGCAGCCCCCGGGGCAGTCTACCCGGGAACACTGAAGCTTTCTTT	CASSPRGSLPGNTEAFF
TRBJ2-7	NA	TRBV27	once	TGTGCCAGCAGTTTCGGGGGGCTCGACGAGCAGTACTTC	CASSFGGLDEQYF
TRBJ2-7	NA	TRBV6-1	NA	TGTGCCAGCAGCCAAAGGACTCCCGGCATCTACGAGCAGTACTTC	CASSQRTPGIYEQYF
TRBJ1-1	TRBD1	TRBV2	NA	TGTGCCAGCAGTGAAGCAGGGGGCGGCGAAGCTTTCTTT	CASSEAGGGEAFF
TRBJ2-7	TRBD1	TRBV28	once	TGTGCCAGCAGTTTAGCGACAGGGTCCGAGCAGTACTTC	CASSLATGSEQYF
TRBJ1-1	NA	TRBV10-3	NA	TGTGCCATCAGTCGTCTCTCCGGGATCAACACTGAAGCTTTCTTT	CAISRLSGINTEAFF
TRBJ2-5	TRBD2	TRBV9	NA	TGTGCCAGCAGCTCGGGAGGGCTCGGGGGGACCCAGTACTTC	CASSSGGLGGTQYF
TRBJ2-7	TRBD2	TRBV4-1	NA	TGCGCCAGCAGCCGCCTGGGGCTAGCGGGAGGTAACACGTCCTCCTACGAGCAGTACTTC	CASSRLGLAGGNTSSYEQYF
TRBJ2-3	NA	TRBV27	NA	TGTGCCAGCAGTTTGGCCCAGCGATATACGCAGTATTTT	CASSLAQRYTQYF
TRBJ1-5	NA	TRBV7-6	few	TGTGCCAGCAGCGACCGGAAAGGAGTTTATCAGCCCCAGCATTTT	CASSDRKGVYQPQHF
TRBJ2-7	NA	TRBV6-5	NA	TGTGCCAGCAGTTCCCCAGGGGTCCACGAGCAGTACTTC	CASSSPGVHEQYF
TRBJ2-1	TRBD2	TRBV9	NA	TGTGCCAGCAGCGTAGACCCCCTGAGCGGGATTCAAAATGAGCAGTTCTTC	CASSVDPLSGIQNEQFF
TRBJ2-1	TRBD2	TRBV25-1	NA	TGTGCCAGCAGTGACCCCAGACTAGCGGGTGAGCAGTTCTTC	CASSDPRLAGEQFF
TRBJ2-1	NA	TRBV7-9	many	TGTGCCAGCAGCTCCGGGACACCCGGTCGTGAGAGTGAGCAGTTCTTC	CASSSGTPGRESEQFF
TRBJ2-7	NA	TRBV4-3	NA	TGCGCCAGCAGCCAAGATAGGGGCGGATCGAGCTCCTACGAGCAGTACTTC	CASSQDRGGSSSYEQYF
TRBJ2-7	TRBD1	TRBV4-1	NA	TGCGCCAGCAGCCAAGCGGGACAGGGGAAGAGCACGCAGTACTTC	CASSQAGQGKSTQYF
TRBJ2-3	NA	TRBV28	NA	TGTGCCAGCAGTATACTCGCGGAACGCACAGATACGCAGTATTTT	CASSILAERTDTQYF
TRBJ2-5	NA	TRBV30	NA	TGTGCCTCCCCTGGGGGACACATCGAGGGAGAGACCCAGTACTTC	CASPGGHIEGETQYF
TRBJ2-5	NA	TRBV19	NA	TGTGCCAGTAGTTCCAGCGGGTGGCTGGAGACCCAGTACTTC	CASSSSGWLETQYF
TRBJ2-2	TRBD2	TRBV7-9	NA	TGTGCCAGCAGCTTGTCTAGCGGGAGAACGTATACCGGGGAGCTGTTTTTT	CASSLSSGRTYTGELFF
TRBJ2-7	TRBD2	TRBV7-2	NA	TGTGCCAGCAGCCGTCTAGCGGGAGGACACTACGAGCAGTACTTC	CASSRLAGGHYEQYF
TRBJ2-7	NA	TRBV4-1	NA	TGCGCCAGCAGCCAAGATCGGGTGCAGGGTAATGGCGAGCAGTACTTC	CASSQDRVQGNGEQYF
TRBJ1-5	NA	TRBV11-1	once	TGTGCCAGCAGCTTAGCTGGCGAGAATCAGCCCCAGCATTTT	CASSLAGENQPQHF
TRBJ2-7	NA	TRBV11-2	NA	TGTGCCAGCAGCTTAGGTCTACTTCAAGCCGAGCAGTACTTC	CASSLGLLQAEQYF
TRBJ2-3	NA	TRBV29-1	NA	TGCAGCGTTGATAATGTGGTCGATACACTCGACACAGATACGCAGTATTTT	CSVDNVVDTLDTDTQYF
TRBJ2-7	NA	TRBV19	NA	TGTGCCAGTAGTATAGCCCCAGACTACGAGCAGTACTTC	CASSIAPDYEQYF
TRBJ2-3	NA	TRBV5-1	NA	TGCGCCAGCAGCGAGGGAGATACGCAGTATTTT	CASSEGDTQYF
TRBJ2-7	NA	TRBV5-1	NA	TGCGCCAGCAGCGCTGTGGGTGGCAGCGAGCAGTACTTC	CASSAVGGSEQYF
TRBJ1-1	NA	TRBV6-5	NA	TGTGCCAGCAGTTACTCGAATTCAGGGAGAGACACTGAAGCTTTCTTT	CASSYSNSGRDTEAFF
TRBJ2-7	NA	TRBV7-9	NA	TGTGCCAGCAGCTTAGCAGGGGCCTGGTACGAGCAGTACTTC	CASSLAGAWYEQYF
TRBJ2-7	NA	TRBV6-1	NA	TGTGCCAGCAGCCCCGACTCTTTAACCGGCGAGCAGTACTTC	CASSPDSLTGEQYF
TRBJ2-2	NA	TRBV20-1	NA	TGCAGTGTGGGAAACACCGGGGAGCTGTTTTTT	CSVGNTGELFF